A selection of T cell receptor beta chains follows, all from one sample in a study of glioma-infiltrating T cells after dendritic cell vaccination. Method: immunoSEQ multiplex PCR; TCRdb's copy keeps in-frame clones and lacks some. The repertoire consists of approximately 85,000 clones, with roughly 85% occurring once and the leading ten covering around 8%. The sample in question was blood, obtained after dendritic cell vaccination. The receptors stem from a human donor with glioblastoma. Each CDR3 is given with its conserved first and last residue. Each record gives: CDR3 protein, CDR3 DNA, V gene, J gene, clone size, D gene. A D gene is named only where the DNA matches it firmly. Clone size is shown for a subset of rows, as once, few, many or a class of expanded clone.

CAISGQGGYGYTF	TGTGCCATCAGTGGACAGGGCGGTTATGGCTACACCTTC	TRBV10-3	TRBJ1-2	few	TRBD1
CASSQRSGGPGELFF	TGTGCCAGCAGCCAGCGGTCGGGGGGGCCCGGGGAGCTGTTTTTT	TRBV14	TRBJ2-2	.	TRBD2
CASSPRGRTEAFF	TGTGCCAGCAGCCCCAGGGGGCGGACTGAAGCTTTCTTT	TRBV7-3	TRBJ1-1	.	TRBD1
CASSNTGQETQYF	TGTGCCAGCAGTAACACAGGGCAAGAGACCCAGTACTTC	TRBV6-5	TRBJ2-5	.	.
CSERTGGNEQFF	TGCAGCGAGAGGACAGGGGGCAATGAGCAGTTCTTC	TRBV29-1	TRBJ2-1	.	TRBD1
CASSERDRVFEQYF	TGTGCCAGCTCCGAGCGGGACAGGGTTTTCGAGCAGTACTTC	TRBV18	TRBJ2-7	.	TRBD1
CASSIGPTWGGPSSYNEQFF	TGTGCCAGTAGTATAGGGCCTACTTGGGGGGGCCCAAGCTCCTACAATGAGCAGTTCTTC	TRBV19	TRBJ2-1	.	.
CASRRGGMQETQYF	TGTGCCAGCAGAAGAGGGGGTATGCAAGAGACCCAGTACTTC	TRBV28	TRBJ2-5	.	.
CASSYEREGEKLFF	TGTGCCAGCAGCTACGAACGAGAGGGTGAAAAACTGTTTTTT	TRBV7-9	TRBJ1-4	.	.
CASSPRRGTSGNPKGNTQYF	TGCGCCAGCAGCCCACGCCGAGGGACTAGCGGGAATCCAAAGGGGAATACGCAGTATTTT	TRBV5-1	TRBJ2-3	.	TRBD2
CAWSEFGVYGYTF	TGTGCCTGGAGCGAGTTCGGGGTCTATGGCTACACCTTC	TRBV30	TRBJ1-2	.	.
CASSPTSDSSYEQYF	TGTGCCAGCAGCCCAACTAGCGACAGCTCCTACGAGCAGTACTTC	TRBV4-2	TRBJ2-7	few	TRBD2
CASSLGRGAMQFF	TGTGCCAGCAGCTTGGGTCGGGGGGCCATGCAGTTCTTC	TRBV5-6	TRBJ2-1	.	.
CSVLAGGPDTQYF	TGCAGTGTACTAGCGGGAGGGCCGGATACGCAGTATTTT	TRBV29-1	TRBJ2-3	.	TRBD2
CASSQEVVYNEQFF	TGCGCCAGCAGCCAAGAAGTAGTTTACAATGAGCAGTTCTTC	TRBV4-3	TRBJ2-1	.	.
CASSPETGNTEAFF	TGTGCCAGCAGCCCAGAAACAGGGAACACTGAAGCTTTCTTT	TRBV9	TRBJ1-1	.	.
CATSREAARYEQYF	TGTGCCACCAGCAGAGAGGCGGCACGGTACGAGCAGTACTTC	TRBV15	TRBJ2-7	once	.
CASSLGAGAGTDTQYF	TGTGCCAGCAGCTTAGGGGCGGGGGCGGGCACAGATACGCAGTATTTT	TRBV7-8	TRBJ2-3	.	.
CASSLQGAPGTEAFF	TGCGCCAGCAGCCTACAGGGGGCTCCGGGCACTGAAGCTTTCTTT	TRBV7-6	TRBJ1-1	.	TRBD1
CASGGLGGAPYEQYF	TGTGCCAGCGGGGGTTTGGGGGGGGCCCCCTACGAGCAGTACTTC	TRBV6-5	TRBJ2-7	.	.